This T cell receptor (beta chain) was retrieved from a study of cytomegalovirus exposure and HLA in healthy donors. The PCR used 60 Vbeta and 13 Jbeta primers. Profiling relied on immunoSEQ multiplex PCR, and the TCRdb table lists in-frame clones only, not all of them. The table lists about 200,000 clones, 70% to 80% of them singletons, with approximately 0.36% in the top ten. Study-level points and caveats: A later analysis found most CMV-associated TCR beta chains apparently HLA-restricted.

Unrecorded immune exposure was likely among donors, who were nominally healthy when sampled. With regard to this clone: Its antigen is not identified.

The sequenced sample consisted of PBMCs. The receptor comes from a male donor in good health and CMV-seropositive.

CDR3 in DNA: TGTGCCAGCAGCTCTGAGGGGGCGCAGTACAATCAGCCCCAGCATTTT. Translation: CASSSEGAQYNQPQHF. The chain recombines TRBV5-6 with TRBJ1-5, with 7 nucleotides matching TRBD1. This CDR3 is built from 16 residues. The junction had 9 bases not matched to a gene; V was cut back by 3 bases and J by 3 bases. Germline CDR1 reads SGHDT; CDR2 reads YYEEEE.